Below are 25 T cell receptor beta chains sequenced from a single sample in a study of T cells in Graves' hyperthyroidism and ophthalmopathy. RNA transcripts served as the template for amplifying TCR beta CDR3 regions. The HTBI primer set drove a first-round RT-PCR of the TCR CDR3. TCRdb reprocessed the multiplex PCR reads with MiXCR, giving one entry per CDR3 protein. The table lists around 300,000 distinct CDR3 sequences, 20% to 25% of them singletons. The sequenced sample consisted of blood. Every receptor here comes from a man between 25 and 39 years old with Graves' ophthalmopathy.

This clonotype was detected only a few times. The rearrangement links TRBV24-1 to TRBJ2-1; unclear D gene. CDR3 size: 12 residues. The V end was cut by 2 bases, the J end by 8 bases, with 6 bases between. Per germline, CDR1 KGHDR and CDR2 SFDVKD. The CDR3 sequence is CATSDSVYEQFF. For the CDR3, the DNA is TGTGCCACCAGTGATTCCGTTTATGAGCAGTTCTTC.

The chain combines TRBV11-2 with TRBJ2-2, with D hard to call. The germline V gene encodes CDR1 SGHAT and CDR2 FQNNGV. This CDR3 region has 14 residues. V lost 5 bases, J lost 7 bases, and 14 bases lay in between. This CDR3 reads CASSQSDLNGELFF. DNA of the CDR3: TGTGCCAGCAGCCAATCCGACTTAAACGGGGAGCTGTTTTTT.

This clonotype was recorded at least ten times. The chain is built from TRBV7-2 and TRBJ1-2, with D possibly being TRBD1 (5 bases). Germline lookup yields CDR1 SGHTA and CDR2 FQGNSA. The V gene lost 1 base and the J gene lost 8 bases, with 17 bases spanning the gap. The CDR3 has 15 residues. CDR3 region: CASSLVGLPGRGYTF. The CDR3 DNA reads as TGTGCCAGCAGCTTAGTGGGCCTTCCGGGGCGCGGCTACACCTTC.

This clonotype has only a few counts. J is TRBJ2-3 and V is TRBV7-2, with TRBD2 matching 9 bases. CDR3 length: 14 amino acids. Germline loops: CDR1 SGHTA, CDR2 FQGNSA. Trimming took 2 bases from V and 5 from J; bases not matched to a gene: 2. CDR3 loop: CASSLRLAVDTQYF. CDR3 DNA sequence: TGTGCCAGCAGCTTAAGACTAGCGGTAGATACGCAGTATTTT.

The rearrangement joins TRBV4-2 to TRBJ1-2; D unclear. There are 13 residues in the CDR3. V dropped 1 base and J dropped 2 bases, with 5 bases sitting between them. In germline, CDR1 is LGHNA, CDR2 YNFKEQ. This chain's CDR3 is CASSQAKNYGYTF. The CDR3 nucleotides read TGTGCCAGCAGCCAAGCCAAAAACTATGGCTACACCTTC.

This chain links TRBV20-1 with TRBJ2-5; D possibly uses TRBD1 or TRBD2 (5 bases each). The V gene's germline CDR1 is DFQATT and CDR2 SNEGSKA (reference sequence). The CDR3 consists of 16 residues. V was trimmed by 3 bases and J by 4 bases, leaving 21 bases between them. The CDR3 DNA reads as TGCAGTGCTAGGAAGGACAACTTATTGAGGGGAGAGACCCAGTACTTC. Translation gives CSARKDNLLRGETQYF.

V and J are TRBV11-2 and TRBJ2-5; tentatively, D is TRBD1 (6 bases). V lost 6 bases, J lost 1 base, and 12 bases lay in between. The CDR3 has 14 amino acids. Germline loops: CDR1 SGHAT, CDR2 FQNNGV. CDR3 nucleotide sequence: TGTGCCAGCAGTAAAGGGACAACCCAAGAGACCCAGTACTTC. It translates to CASSKGTTQETQYF.

This clonotype came up a few times. This rearrangement joins TRBV15 to TRBJ2-1, with TRBD2 matching 10 bases. CDR1 and CDR2 from the germline V gene are LNHNV and YYDKDF (reference sequence). Losses at the gene ends were 4 bases for V and 2 bases for J; bases not matched to a gene: 5. This CDR3 contains 16 residues. CDR3 residues: CATSTRLAGPYNEQFF. The CDR3 DNA reads as TGTGCCACCAGCACCCGACTAGCGGGCCCCTACAATGAGCAGTTCTTC.

This chain joins TRBV29-1 and TRBJ2-3, with TRBD1 as a possible D gene (5 bases). Trimming cost V 7 bases and J 0 bases, with 8 bases left between them. Germline lookup yields CDR1 SQVTM and CDR2 ANQGSEA. This CDR3 is built from 12 residues. CDR3 coding DNA: TGCAGCGAAGGGGCAAGCACAGATACGCAGTATTTT. As protein: CSEGASTDTQYF.

This clonotype was observed a few times. The chain has TRBV28 and TRBJ1-1; no firm D call. The germline V and J ends were trimmed by 6 bases and 1 base, with 12 bases remaining between them. Germline CDR1 and CDR2: MDHEN and SYDVKM. This CDR3 region has 14 residues. CDR3 in amino acids: CASRRSTANTEAFF. CDR3 nucleotides: TGTGCCAGCAGACGTTCCACAGCGAACACTGAAGCTTTCTTT.

There are a few counts of this clonotype. This chain joins TRBV7-2 and TRBJ2-2; 12 nucleotides agree with TRBD1. Germline V gene data show CDR1 as SGHTA and CDR2 as FQGNSA. After removal of 0 bases from V and 7 bases from J, the junction contained 3 bases not matched to a gene. There are 16 residues in the CDR3. CDR3 region: CASSLAGQGAGGELFF. CDR3 DNA: TGTGCCAGCAGCTTAGCGGGACAGGGGGCGGGCGGGGAGCTGTTTTTT. Looking up the rest from reference TRBV7-2 and TRBJ2-2 gives the full variable domain: GAGVSQSPSNKVTEKGKDVELRCDPISGHTALYWYRQSLGQGLEFLIYFQGNSAPDKSGLPSDRFSAERTGGSVSTLTIQRTQQEDSAVYLCASSLAGQGAGGELFFGEGSRLTVL.

This clonotype was observed a few times. The V call is TRBV11-2, the J call TRBJ1-5; no firm D call. Germline V gene sequence: CDR1 SGHAT, CDR2 FQNNGV. This CDR3 contains 15 residues. The ends were cut back, 5 bases at V and 0 bases at J, with 11 bases in the middle. The CDR3 DNA reads as TGTGCCAGCAGCCTAGGACCAAATAGCAATCAGCCCCAGCATTTT. As protein: CASSLGPNSNQPQHF.

The V gene is TRBV13, the J gene TRBJ2-7, with 7 bases matching TRBD1. Germline CDR1 PRHDT, CDR2 FYEKMQ (reference sequence). V shed 5 bases, J shed 5 bases, and the junction held 18 bases outside the gene matches. This CDR3 region has 17 residues. This CDR3 is CASSGLGTTGIGHEQYF. CDR3 sequence (DNA): TGTGCCAGCAGCGGTCTCGGGACGACAGGGATTGGCCACGAGCAGTACTTC.

The rearrangement joins TRBV18 to TRBJ1-4; D unclear. The V gene lost 3 bases and the J gene lost 3 bases, with 11 bases spanning the gap. The CDR3 spans 15 residues. The germline CDR1 and CDR2 sequences are KGHSH and LQKENI. This CDR3 is CASSPPGEANEKLFF. The CDR3 DNA follows: TGTGCCAGCTCACCTCCGGGAGAGGCTAATGAAAAACTGTTTTTT.

In its sample, this clonotype was seen a few times. The chain joins TRBV20-1 to TRBJ2-4, with D maybe TRBD2 (6 bases). Trimming cost V 5 bases and J 6 bases, with 11 bases left between them. The CDR3 contains 12 residues. Germline-derived CDR1 and CDR2 are DFQATT and SNEGSKA (reference sequence). This CDR3 reads CSAARGGNIQYF. The CDR3 nucleotides are TGCAGTGCTGCCCGGGGAGGAAACATTCAGTACTTC.

This clonotype turned up a few times. The J gene is TRBJ2-5, the V gene TRBV12-5; 9 bases line up with TRBD1. The CDR3 is made up of 17 amino acids. Per germline, CDR1 LGHNT and CDR2 FRNRAP. Unmatched junction bases numbered 13, after V lost 3 bases and J lost 5 bases. CDR3 nucleotide sequence: TGTGCTAGTGGTTTCTTCTATAAAACAGGGGGCTCGGAGACCCAGTACTTC. This sequence encodes CASGFFYKTGGSETQYF. Based on the CDR3 plus reference TRBV12-5 and TRBJ2-5, the full variable domain is DARVTQTPRHKVTEMGQEVTMRCQPILGHNTVFWYRQTMMQGLELLAYFRNRAPLDDSGMPKDRFSAEMPDATLATLKIQPSEPRDSAVYFCASGFFYKTGGSETQYFGPGTRLLVL.

In its sample, this clonotype was seen many times. The rearrangement links TRBV27 to TRBJ1-1, with 7 bases that match TRBD1. The CDR3 is 15 residues long. V trimming: 5 bases; J trimming: 1 base; junction bases outside the gene matches: 7. CDR1 MNHEY and CDR2 SMNVEV come from the germline V gene (reference sequence). CDR3 protein: CASSPRQGANTEAFF. The CDR3 nucleotides are TGTGCCAGCAGTCCCCGACAGGGTGCGAACACTGAAGCTTTCTTT.

The V call is TRBV19, the J call TRBJ2-5; a weak D match, TRBD2 (6 bases). The CDR3 is 18 residues long. Between the trimmed V and J ends, which lost 5 bases and 6 bases, there was a span of 28 bases. Germline assignment: CDR1 LNHDA and CDR2 SQIVND (reference sequence). CDR3 DNA: TGTGCCAGTAGTTCGGAACCCCTTGGAGGGGAACAGCCCAAGACCCAGTACTTC. It is translated as CASSSEPLGGEQPKTQYF.

This sequence joins TRBV6-6 and TRBJ1-4, with D uncertain. V lost 2 bases, J lost 0 bases, and 7 bases lay in between. CDR3 length: 15 residues. CDR1 is MNHNY and CDR2 is SVGAGI in the germline V gene (reference sequence). The CDR3 nucleotides read TGTGCCAGCAGTTACAGGGCGGCAACTAATGAAAAACTGTTTTTT. This sequence encodes CASSYRAATNEKLFF.

The chain recombines TRBV9 with TRBJ2-5; possibly TRBD1 or TRBD2 for D (5 bases each). The V end was cut by 3 bases, the J end by 2 bases, with 11 bases between. The CDR3 has 14 residues. Germline CDR1 reads SGDLS; CDR2 reads YYNGEE. The chain's CDR3 is CASSARDAQETQYF. In nucleotides, the CDR3 is TGTGCCAGCAGCGCCCGGGACGCACAAGAGACCCAGTACTTC.

This clonotype was counted ten times or more. The chain couples TRBV12-3 or TRBV12-4 to TRBJ1-1; D is undetermined. The CDR3 totals 14 residues. The V end was cut by 6 bases, the J end by 3 bases, with 14 bases between. In nucleotides, the CDR3 is TGTGCCAGCAGCAAGGCGTCGGGTGACACTGAAGCTTTCTTT. Translating it yields CASSKASGDTEAFF.

The gene calls are TRBV7-8 and TRBJ1-2; D not certain. The CDR3 totals 13 residues. CDR1 SGHVS and CDR2 FQNEAQ come from the germline V gene. V was clipped by 5 bases and J by 2 bases, with 9 bases between them. The CDR3 DNA is TGTGCCAGCAGCAGAGATGTGAACTATGGCTACACCTTC. Its protein is CASSRDVNYGYTF.

At least ten counts were recorded for this clonotype. The rearrangement links TRBV18 to TRBJ1-2; D remains ambiguous. CDR3 length: 16 amino acids. Germline values: CDR1 KGHSH, CDR2 LQKENI. Trimming left V 0 bases short and J 7 bases short, with 18 bases between. CDR3 nucleotide sequence: TGTGCCAGCTCACCACCCATCCGCAGAATGTGGGCTGGCTACACCTTC. Translating it yields CASSPPIRRMWAGYTF.

The CDR3 is CASSPQGRLTGELFF. The CDR3, as DNA: TGTGCCAGCAGTCCCCAGGGACGGCTCACCGGGGAGCTGTTTTTT. The chain combines TRBV27 with TRBJ2-2; D tentatively reads TRBD1 or TRBD2 (5 bases each). Germline lookup yields CDR1 MNHEY and CDR2 SMNVEV (reference sequence). This CDR3 is built from 15 residues. The V end was cut by 5 bases, the J end by 4 bases, with 14 bases between.

CDR3 bases: TGTGCCATCAGGGATCCGGGACTAGCGGGAGGAAGCACAGATACGCAGTATTTT. It encodes CAIRDPGLAGGSTDTQYF. The chain recombines TRBV10-3 with TRBJ2-3; 15 nucleotides line up with TRBD2. Germline V lookup: CDR1 ENHRY, CDR2 SYGVKD. The CDR3 contains 18 residues. With V trimmed by 6 bases and J by 0 bases, 7 bases remained unmatched.